A selection of T cell receptor beta chains follows, all from one sample in a study of cytotoxic CD8 clonotypes in ibrutinib-treated CLL. Using immunoSEQ multiplex PCR, the repertoire was profiled, and TCRdb retains in-frame clones only, with some absent. The table records around 330,000 clones, about 61% of them present only once. The input for sequencing was PBMCs, taken after 36 months of ibrutinib treatment. All receptors derive from a human donor with chronic lymphocytic leukemia. Both conserved end residues are trimmed from each CDR3.

V,J,CDR3
TRBV7-9,TRBJ2-7,ASSPPSGGYYEQY
TRBV27,TRBJ1-4,ASSSGSYVHEKLF
TRBV4-1,TRBJ2-1,ASSQVPGYSEQF
TRBV19,TRBJ1-6,ASSIRGVGSPLH
TRBV29-1,TRBJ2-7,SVSRDESSYEQY
TRBV5-1,TRBJ2-3,ASSQGLAGGPSDTQY
TRBV10-2,TRBJ2-3,ASSESVDTQY
TRBV29-1,TRBJ2-3,SVGAGGASTDTQY
TRBV9,TRBJ1-2,ASSVGQDLYGYT
TRBV19,TRBJ2-7,ASTDSYEQY
TRBV9,TRBJ1-1,ASSPHRGLGTEAF
TRBV7-2,TRBJ2-2,ASSSRQYTGELF
TRBV27,TRBJ2-3,ASRFLRAGTTDTQY
TRBV4-1,TRBJ1-2,ASSQIQGTDYGYT
TRBV19,TRBJ1-1,ASRTGWGMNTEAF
TRBV4-3,TRBJ2-1,ASSQDPLASSYNEQF
TRBV14,TRBJ2-7,ASSLYGQGHWDYEQY
TRBV7-9,TRBJ2-3,ASSLARTPLRGTDTQY
TRBV12-5,TRBJ1-5,ASVGQGNQPQH
TRBV19,TRBJ1-6,ASTLRDGTNSPLH
TRBV2,TRBJ2-6,ASRLEGMVNLSGANVLT
TRBV5-4,TRBJ2-1,ASPGAAGKQF
TRBV5-1,TRBJ1-1,ASSLVETNTEAF
TRBV19,TRBJ2-7,ASRRTGTYEQY
TRBV28,TRBJ2-7,ASSLPDSLGEQY
TRBV28,TRBJ2-7,ASSPPRLGISYEQY
TRBV5-1,TRBJ1-6,ASSLGASWNSPLH
TRBV10-2,TRBJ2-7,ASQGLAYYEQY
TRBV7-6,TRBJ2-1,ASSLGGSAYNEQF
TRBV7-8,TRBJ2-3,ASSLVFGGDTQY
TRBV5-6,TRBJ1-2,ASSPTVRSGYT
TRBV4-2,TRBJ2-5,ASSQESQGETQY
TRBV27,TRBJ1-5,ASSLGPLQPQH
TRBV15,TRBJ2-1,ATSRERGVNSYNEQF
TRBV18,TRBJ1-1,ASSPTTGAVNTEAF
TRBV2,TRBJ2-1,ASTYVNEQF
TRBV9,TRBJ2-2,ASSVVAGELF
TRBV10-2,TRBJ2-1,ASSEPPDEQF
TRBV10-3,TRBJ2-7,AIKGEEKDEQY
TRBV27,TRBJ2-7,ASSLSWVFGSYEQY
TRBV5-1,TRBJ1-3,ASSLGTAGNTIY
TRBV27,TRBJ2-3,ASSLGRITDTQY
TRBV29-1,TRBJ2-7,SVEGPDRPISYEQY
TRBV6-5,TRBJ2-2,ASSRTAGGELF
TRBV27,TRBJ1-6,ASSRLNSPLH
TRBV7-3,TRBJ2-1,ASSDSGSFFNEQF
TRBV7-9,TRBJ1-3,ASSLGFLSSGNTIY